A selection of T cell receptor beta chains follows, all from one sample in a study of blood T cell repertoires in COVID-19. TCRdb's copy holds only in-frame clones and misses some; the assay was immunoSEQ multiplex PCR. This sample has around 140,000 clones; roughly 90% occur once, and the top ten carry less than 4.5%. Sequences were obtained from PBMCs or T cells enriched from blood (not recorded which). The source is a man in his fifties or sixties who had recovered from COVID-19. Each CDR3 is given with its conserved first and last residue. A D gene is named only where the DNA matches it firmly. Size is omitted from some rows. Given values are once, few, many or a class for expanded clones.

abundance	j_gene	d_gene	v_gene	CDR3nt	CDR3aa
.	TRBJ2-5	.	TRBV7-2	TGTGCCAGCTCCTCCGTTGGGCAGGGGGGACAAGAGACCCAGTACTTC	CASSSVGQGGQETQYF
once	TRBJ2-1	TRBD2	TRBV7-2	TGTGCCAGCAGCTTCACTAGCGGGGGATACAATGAGCAGTTCTTC	CASSFTSGGYNEQFF
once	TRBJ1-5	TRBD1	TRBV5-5	TGTGCCAGCAGCTTCGGGACCGGGACAGGAGGTATGGCCCAGCATTTT	CASSFGTGTGGMAQHF
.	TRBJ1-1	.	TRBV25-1	TGTGCCAGCAGTGAATTGGGGGCGAGGGGCACTGAAGCTTTCTTT	CASSELGARGTEAFF
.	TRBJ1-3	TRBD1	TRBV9	TGTGCCAGCAGCGATATACCCGGGACAGCGGGAAACACCATATATTTT	CASSDIPGTAGNTIYF
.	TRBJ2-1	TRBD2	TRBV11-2	TGTGCCAGCAGCACCGGTACGGCGGGAGGATCCTACAATGAGCAGTTCTTC	CASSTGTAGGSYNEQFF
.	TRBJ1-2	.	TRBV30	TGTGCCTGGAGCCAACAGCTAAATGGCTACACCTTC	CAWSQQLNGYTF
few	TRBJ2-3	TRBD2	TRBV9	TGTGCCAGCAGCGTGACTAGCGGGAGGGGTACAGATACGCAGTATTTT	CASSVTSGRGTDTQYF
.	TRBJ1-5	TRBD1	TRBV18	TGTGCCAGCTCCCCGGGACAGGGTGGCAATCAGCCCCAGCATTTT	CASSPGQGGNQPQHF
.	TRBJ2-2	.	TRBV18	TGTGCCAGCTCACCACCGGCGGGCACCGGGGAGCTGTTTTTT	CASSPPAGTGELFF
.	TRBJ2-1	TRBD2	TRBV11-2	TGTGCCAGCAGCTCTAGCGGGGGGGCGTACAATGAGCAGTTCTTC	CASSSSGGAYNEQFF
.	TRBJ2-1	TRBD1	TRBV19	TGTGCCAGTAGTATGGCAGGGGGCTACAATGAGCAGTTCTTC	CASSMAGGYNEQFF
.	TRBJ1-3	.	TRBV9	TGTGCCAGCAGCCCGACAGGAAACACCATATATTTT	CASSPTGNTIYF
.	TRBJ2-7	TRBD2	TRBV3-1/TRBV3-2	TGTGCCAGCAGCCAACCCCCCGGACTAGCGGGAGTTTACTCCTACGAGCAGTACTTC	CASSQPPGLAGVYSYEQYF
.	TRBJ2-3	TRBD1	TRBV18	TGTGCCAGCTCACTACGACAGGGAGAAGATACGCAGTATTTT	CASSLRQGEDTQYF
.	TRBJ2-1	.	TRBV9	TGTGCCAGCACCAGTAGCAGTTCCTACAATGAGCAGTTCTTC	CASTSSSSYNEQFF
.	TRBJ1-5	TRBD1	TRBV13	TGTGCCAGCAGCCTTCGGACAGGAGGTAGCAATCAGCCCCAGCATTTT	CASSLRTGGSNQPQHF
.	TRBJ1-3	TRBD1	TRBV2	TGTGCCAGCATCCGGGACAGGGCACGAAACACCATATATTTT	CASIRDRARNTIYF
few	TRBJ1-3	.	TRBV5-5	TGTGCCAGCAGCTTCGGGGGGTCTGGAAACACCATATATTTT	CASSFGGSGNTIYF
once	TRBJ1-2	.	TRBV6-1	TGTGCCAGCAGTGATTACAGGAGCTATGGCTACACCTTC	CASSDYRSYGYTF
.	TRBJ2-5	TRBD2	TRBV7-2	TGTGCCAGCAGCTCCACCGGGACTAGCATGGGAGAGACCCAGTACTTC	CASSSTGTSMGETQYF
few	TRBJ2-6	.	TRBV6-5	TGTGCCAGCAGTACAGGCTCTGGGGCCAACGTCCTGACTTTC	CASSTGSGANVLTF
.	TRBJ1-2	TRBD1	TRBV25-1	TGTGCCAGCAGCCCGAAACAGGGGGTGATGATGGGTGGCTACACCTTC	CASSPKQGVMMGGYTF
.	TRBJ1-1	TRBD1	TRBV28	TGTGCCAGCAGGCGGGGGGACAGGGCCACTGAAGCTTTCTTT	CASRRGDRATEAFF
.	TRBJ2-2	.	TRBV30	TGTGCCTGGAGTGTATTCTCGGCAGGGACCGGGGAGCTGTTTTTT	CAWSVFSAGTGELFF
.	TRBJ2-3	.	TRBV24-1	TGTGCCACCAGTGATTTAGGCGGGACCACAGATACGCAGTATTTT	CATSDLGGTTDTQYF
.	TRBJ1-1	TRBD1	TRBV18	TGTGCCAGCTCATCCGCGACAGGGGGCGGCACTGAAGCTTTCTTT	CASSSATGGGTEAFF
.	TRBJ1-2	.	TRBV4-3	TGCGCCAGCAGCCCTACGACAGTTAACTATGGCTACACCTTC	CASSPTTVNYGYTF
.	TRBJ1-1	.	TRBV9	TGTGCCAGCAGCCCCTCAGGAACTGAAGCTTTCTTT	CASSPSGTEAFF
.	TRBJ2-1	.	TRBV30	TGTGCCTGGAGTACAGGGACGGGCTCCTACAATGAGCAGTTCTTC	CAWSTGTGSYNEQFF
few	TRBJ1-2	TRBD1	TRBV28	TGTGCCACCGTAAGGGACAGGGGGCGAAGCTATGGCTACACCTTC	CATVRDRGRSYGYTF
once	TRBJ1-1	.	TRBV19	TGTGCCACGAACACGGAGCGCAGGGGAAAAGCTTTCTTT	CATNTERRGKAFF
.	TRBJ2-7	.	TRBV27	TGTGCCAGCAGTTTATACAGGGACCCCGAGCAGTACTTC	CASSLYRDPEQYF